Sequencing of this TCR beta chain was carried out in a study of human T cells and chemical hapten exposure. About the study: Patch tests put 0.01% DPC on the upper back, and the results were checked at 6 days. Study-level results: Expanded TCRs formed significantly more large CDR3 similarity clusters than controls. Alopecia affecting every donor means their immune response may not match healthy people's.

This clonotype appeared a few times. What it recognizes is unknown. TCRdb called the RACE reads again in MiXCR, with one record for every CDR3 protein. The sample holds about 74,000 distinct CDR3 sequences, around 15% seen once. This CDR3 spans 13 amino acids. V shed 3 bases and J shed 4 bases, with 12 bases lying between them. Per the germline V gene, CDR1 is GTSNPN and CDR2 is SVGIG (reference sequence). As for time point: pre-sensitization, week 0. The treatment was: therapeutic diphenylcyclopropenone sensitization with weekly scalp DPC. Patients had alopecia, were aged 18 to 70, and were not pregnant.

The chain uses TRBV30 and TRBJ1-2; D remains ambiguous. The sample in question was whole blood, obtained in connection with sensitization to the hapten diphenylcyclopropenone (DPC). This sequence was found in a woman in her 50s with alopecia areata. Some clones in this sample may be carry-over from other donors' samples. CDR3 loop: CAWRSRGRYGYTF. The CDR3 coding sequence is TGTGCCTGGAGAAGTCGCGGTCGCTATGGCTACACCTTC.